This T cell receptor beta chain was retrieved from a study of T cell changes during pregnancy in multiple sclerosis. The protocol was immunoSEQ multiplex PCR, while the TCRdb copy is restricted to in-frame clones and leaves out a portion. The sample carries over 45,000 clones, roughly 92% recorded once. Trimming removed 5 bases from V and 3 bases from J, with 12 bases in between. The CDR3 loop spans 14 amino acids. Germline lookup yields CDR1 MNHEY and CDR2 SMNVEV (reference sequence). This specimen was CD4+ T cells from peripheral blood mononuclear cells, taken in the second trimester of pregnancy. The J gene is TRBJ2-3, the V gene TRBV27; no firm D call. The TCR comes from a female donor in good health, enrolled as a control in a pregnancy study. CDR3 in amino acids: CASSPGRQTDTQYF. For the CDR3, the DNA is TGTGCCAGCAGTCCCGGTCGTCAAACAGATACGCAGTATTTT.